This T cell receptor (beta chain) was sequenced for a study of blood T cell repertoires in COVID-19. The data were produced by immunoSEQ multiplex PCR, yet TCRdb's version contains in-frame clones alone and is incomplete. The sample has 200,000 or so clones, roughly 90% seen once. The ends were cut back, 2 bases at V and 6 bases at J, with 20 bases in the middle. CDR1 and CDR2 (germline): MNHNS, SASEGT. This CDR3 spans 16 amino acids. Participants reported their clinical history, and cohort assignment relied on those reports. Cohort 3 donors were reported recovered after two negative PCRs, clearance, or symptom resolution.

The sequence came from a woman in her twenties or thirties who had recovered from COVID-19. Sequences were obtained from PBMCs or T cells enriched from blood (not recorded which). The gene calls are TRBV6-1 and TRBJ2-7; the D gene is possibly TRBD1 (6 bases). DNA of the CDR3: TGTGCCAGCAGTGAACCCTGGACAGCGATCCAGTTCGAGCAGTACTTC. The encoded protein is CASSEPWTAIQFEQYF.